This TCR beta chain was retrieved from a study of cytomegalovirus exposure and HLA in healthy donors. In the study overall: It was reported in a later analysis that the same platform had been used for the approximately 110 validation repertoires as for the roughly 670 first-cohort repertoires. Findings and limits, study-wide: In a later analysis, first-cohort TCR clusters were found to tend to co-occur in the 120 validation repertoires.

Note on this clone: Its specificity is not known.

Looked up from germline, CDR1 is SGHDT and CDR2 is YYEEEE. The CDR3 runs 15 residues. Deletions cut 4 bases from V and 6 bases from J, with 16 bases between. Profiling relied on immunoSEQ multiplex PCR, and the TCRdb table lists in-frame clones only, not all of them. The sample consists of roughly 64,000 clones, 85% to 95% of them appearing once. The sample consisted of PBMCs. This chain uses TRBV5-6 with TRBJ2-2; possibly TRBD1 for D (5 bases). This receptor was obtained from a woman between 18 and 30 years old in good health and CMV-seropositive. The CDR3 sequence: CASSLQGPPSGELFF. In nucleotides, the CDR3 is TGTGCCAGCAGCCTCCAGGGTCCGCCCTCCGGGGAGCTGTTTTTT.